Below are 19 T cell receptor beta chains sequenced from a single sample in a study of blood T cell repertoires in COVID-19. Repertoires were generated with immunoSEQ multiplex PCR, while TCRdb's copy carries only in-frame clones and drops some. The table has 300,000 to 450,000 clones, about 87% seen once. Sequencing was performed on PBMCs or T cells enriched from blood (not recorded which). The receptors stem from a man aged 30 to 39 who had recovered from COVID-19.

The rearrangement uses TRBV10-3 and TRBJ2-5; a weak D match, TRBD2 (5 bases). Germline V CDR1 and CDR2: ENHRY, SYGVKD. V gave up 11 bases and J gave up 5 bases, with 18 bases separating them. There are 13 residues in the CDR3. The CDR3 protein is CAVSRGGDETQYF. CDR3 bases: TGTGCCGTCTCTCGAGGAGGTGACGAGACCCAGTACTTC.

The V gene is TRBV29-1, the J gene TRBJ2-7; 7 nucleotides agree with TRBD1. Germline-derived CDR1 and CDR2 are SQVTM and ANQGSEA. The CDR3 is 13 residues long. V lost 3 bases to trimming and J lost 2 bases; unmatched junction nucleotides: 4. The CDR3 bases are TGCAGCGTTGACAGGACAGGTACCTACGAGCAGTACTTC. It yields the protein CSVDRTGTYEQYF.

This clone was observed a single time. The V and J genes are TRBV3-1 (or the pseudogene TRBV3-2) and TRBJ2-1; 9 nucleotides line up with TRBD2. After removal of 4 bases from V and 3 bases from J, the junction contained 4 bases not matched to a gene. This CDR3 has 15 residues. Per germline, CDR1 LGHDT and CDR2 YNNKEL (reference sequence). The CDR3 protein is CASSLAGVGYNEQFF. The CDR3 DNA reads as TGTGCCAGCAGCCTAGCGGGGGTAGGCTACAATGAGCAGTTCTTC.

The chain recombines TRBV3-1 (or the pseudogene TRBV3-2) with TRBJ2-3; 12 bases align to TRBD2. V lost 5 bases to trimming and J lost 5 bases; unmatched junction nucleotides: 8. Germline V gene data show CDR1 as LGHDT and CDR2 as YNNKEL (reference sequence). The CDR3 spans 16 residues. CDR3 nucleotide sequence: TGTGCCAGCAGCAAGACTAGCGGGGGTTCTGGAGATACGCAGTATTTT. This sequence encodes CASSKTSGGSGDTQYF.

The rearrangement links TRBV5-1 to TRBJ1-3, with D unclear. This CDR3 has 16 amino acids. V shed 0 bases and J shed 0 bases, with 10 bases lying between them. Germline-derived CDR1 and CDR2 are SGHRS and YFSETQ. The CDR3 region is CASSLDPGSSGNTIYF. The CDR3 DNA sequence: TGCGCCAGCAGCTTGGATCCCGGGAGCTCTGGAAACACCATATATTTT.

With regard to this clone: The same CDR3 can be traced to other DNA sequences in this sample. V and J are TRBV7-8 and TRBJ1-2, with 9 bases lining up with TRBD1. Germline V gene lookup returns CDR1 SGHVS and CDR2 FQNEAQ. There are 13 residues in the CDR3. Trimming cost V 4 bases and J 8 bases; bases outside gene matches: 5. CDR3 region: CASSSRTGVGYTF. The CDR3 DNA is TGTGCCAGCAGCTCTCGGACAGGGGTAGGCTACACCTTC.

The chain couples TRBV30 to TRBJ1-2; D not certain. Between the trimmed V and J ends, which lost 2 bases and 2 bases, there was a span of 6 bases. The CDR3 totals 12 residues. Looked up from germline, CDR1 is GTSNPN and CDR2 is SVGIG (reference sequence). Written as DNA, the CDR3 is TGTGCCTGGAGTCGGCGGAACTATGGCTACACCTTC. Amino acids: CAWSRRNYGYTF.

The genes are TRBV19 and TRBJ2-5; D is perhaps TRBD2 (5 bases). Germline V gene data show CDR1 as LNHDA and CDR2 as SQIVND (reference sequence). The V end was cut by 3 bases, the J end by 2 bases, with 10 bases between. This CDR3 spans 14 amino acids. CDR3 in amino acids: CASSMIRDQETQYF. CDR3 bases: TGTGCCAGTAGTATGATCCGGGATCAAGAGACCCAGTACTTC.

The chain joins TRBV4-1 to TRBJ2-7; TRBD1 might be the D (7 bases). Trimming left V 2 bases short and J 5 bases short, with 13 bases between. CDR3 length: 14 amino acids. The V gene's germline CDR1 is MGHRA and CDR2 YSYEKL. DNA of the CDR3: TGCGCCAGCAGCCAAACTCAGGGGGAGGACGAGCAGTACTTC. It codes for CASSQTQGEDEQYF.

V and J are TRBV9 and TRBJ1-1; 9 bases match TRBD1. Germline assignment: CDR1 SGDLS and CDR2 YYNGEE. V was pared by 3 bases and J by 1 base, with 4 bases of the junction left unmatched. This CDR3 region has 15 residues. CDR3 in DNA: TGTGCCAGCAGCGAAGGACAGGGGAGGAACACTGAAGCTTTCTTT. Amino acids: CASSEGQGRNTEAFF.

This chain uses TRBV6-4 with TRBJ2-1; 13 nucleotides agree with TRBD2. Germline assignment: CDR1 MRHNA and CDR2 SNTAGT. There are 16 residues in the CDR3. Trimming took 4 bases from V and 7 from J; bases not matched to a gene: 7. The CDR3 nucleotides are TGTGCCAGCAGTGGCCCGACTAGCGGGGGGCAAAATGAGCAGTTCTTC. Translation: CASSGPTSGGQNEQFF.

The chain has TRBV6-1 and TRBJ1-1; D is possibly TRBD1 (5 bases). The CDR3 length is 16 residues. The germline V gene encodes CDR1 MNHNS and CDR2 SASEGT. Trimming cost V 4 bases and J 1 base, with 16 bases left between them. This chain's CDR3 is CASSGWGRAENTEAFF. The DNA of the CDR3 is TGTGCCAGCAGTGGATGGGGCAGGGCCGAGAACACTGAAGCTTTCTTT.

This chain links TRBV11-2 with TRBJ1-1; D is unresolved. Germline lookup yields CDR1 SGHAT and CDR2 FQNNGV. Trimming stripped 8 bases from V and 3 bases from J, with 16 bases between. The length of the CDR3 is 14 residues. CDR3 amino acids: CASGMGRVDTEAFF. CDR3 sequence (DNA): TGTGCCAGCGGAATGGGCCGAGTGGACACTGAAGCTTTCTTT.

V gene TRBV5-1 combines with J gene TRBJ2-5; 16 nucleotides align to TRBD2. V shed 3 bases, J shed 5 bases, and the junction held 10 bases outside the gene matches. The germline V gene has CDR1 SGHRS and CDR2 YFSETQ. This CDR3 is 18 amino acids long. CDR3 region: CASSSGTSGGVFWETQYF. The CDR3 DNA reads as TGCGCCAGCAGCTCAGGGACTAGCGGGGGGGTATTCTGGGAGACCCAGTACTTC. The whole variable domain, filled in from reference TRBV5-1 and TRBJ2-5, reads KAGVTQTPRYLIKTRGQQVTLSCSPISGHRSVSWYQQTPGQGLQFLFEYFSETQRNKGNFPGRFSGRQFSNSRSEMNVSTLELGDSALYLCASSSGTSGGVFWETQYFGPGTRLLVL.

The chain links TRBV9 to TRBJ1-1, with D perhaps matching TRBD1 (6 bases). Trimming took off 4 bases at V and 2 bases at J, with 15 bases between the two ends. Germline values: CDR1 SGDLS, CDR2 YYNGEE. The CDR3 length is 15 residues. In DNA, the CDR3 is TGTGCCAGCAGCCCCCAGACAGGCTCTAACACTGAAGCTTTCTTT. It is translated as CASSPQTGSNTEAFF.

The rearrangement joins TRBV6-2 or TRBV6-3 to TRBJ2-7; 9 nucleotides align to TRBD1. Trimming cost V 4 bases and J 2 bases; bases outside gene matches: 0. Germline V lookup: CDR1 MNHEY, CDR2 SVGEGT. The CDR3 spans 13 residues. Written as DNA, the CDR3 is TGTGCCAGCAGTTGGACAGGGGCCTACGAGCAGTACTTC. Translating it yields CASSWTGAYEQYF.

The genes are TRBV11-2 and TRBJ1-3, with TRBD1 identical over 11 bases. Germline CDR1 SGHAT, CDR2 FQNNGV. This CDR3 is 17 amino acids long. Germline trimming cut 6 bases from V and 2 bases from J; bases unmatched to any gene: 9. In nucleotides, the CDR3 is TGTGCCAGCAGGCCCGGGACAGGGGGTACGGCTGGAAACACCATATATTTT. Translated, it gives CASRPGTGGTAGNTIYF.

The chain has TRBV30 and TRBJ2-7; TRBD1 aligns across 10 bases. The V segment lost 6 bases and the J segment 6 bases; nucleotides outside the gene matches: 5. Germline CDR1 GTSNPN, CDR2 SVGIG (reference sequence). The CDR3 is made up of 12 amino acids. The CDR3 bases are TGTGCCTGTCCCGGGACAGGGGTCGAGCAGTACTTC. This gives the protein CACPGTGVEQYF.

This chain joins TRBV15 and TRBJ2-1, with D perhaps TRBD1 (6 bases). CDR1 is LNHNV, CDR2 YYDKDF, per germline (reference sequence). V was pared by 0 bases and J by 6 bases, with 18 bases between. The length of the CDR3 is 17 residues. CDR3: CATSRDPYRLGGNEQFF. CDR3 DNA sequence: TGTGCCACCAGCAGAGACCCTTACCGTCTAGGGGGCAATGAGCAGTTCTTC.